The 2 T cell receptor beta chains presented below share a single source sample, sequenced in a study of blood T cell repertoires in COVID-19. The table came from immunoSEQ multiplex PCR; TCRdb's copy has only in-frame clones and leaves some out. Among a few hundred thousand clones listed, 85% to 90% were seen once. The sample was peripheral blood. These receptor sequences come from a man between 60 and 70 years old with acute or convalescent COVID-19.

CDR3 DNA sequence: TGTGCCAGCACCGGCAGGGCGTCCTCTCTGAACACTGAAGCTTTCTTT. Its translation is CASTGRASSLNTEAFF. This chain joins TRBV5-4 and TRBJ1-1; tentative D call: TRBD1 (5 bases). V lost 6 bases and J 0 bases, leaving 18 bases between the germline ends. Per the germline V gene, CDR1 is SGHNT and CDR2 is YYREEE (reference sequence). The CDR3 covers 16 residues.

The V and J genes are TRBV5-1 and TRBJ2-2, with 12 bases aligning to TRBD2. V lost 0 bases to trimming and J lost 5 bases; unmatched junction nucleotides: 8. The CDR3 consists of 18 residues. The V gene's germline CDR1 is SGHRS and CDR2 YFSETQ. DNA for the CDR3: TGCGCCAGCAGCTTGGAGGCTAGCGGGGGGGCCGGGACCGGGGAGCTGTTTTTT. Its translation is CASSLEASGGAGTGELFF. Combining the CDR3 with reference TRBV5-1 and TRBJ2-2 gives the whole variable domain KAGVTQTPRYLIKTRGQQVTLSCSPISGHRSVSWYQQTPGQGLQFLFEYFSETQRNKGNFPGRFSGRQFSNSRSEMNVSTLELGDSALYLCASSLEASGGAGTGELFFGEGSRLTVL.